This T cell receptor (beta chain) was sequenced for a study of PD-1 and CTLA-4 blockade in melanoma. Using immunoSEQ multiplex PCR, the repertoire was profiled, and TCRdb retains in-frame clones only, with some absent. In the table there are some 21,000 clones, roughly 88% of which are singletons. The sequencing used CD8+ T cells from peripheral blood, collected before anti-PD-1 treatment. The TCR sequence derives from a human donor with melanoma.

The CDR3 DNA reads as TGCGCCAGCAGCCAAGTGACAGGGAGCTACTACGAGCAGTACTTC. This encodes CASSQVTGSYYEQYF. This chain links TRBV4-1 with TRBJ2-7, with TRBD1 matching over 7 bases. V lost 1 base and J lost 3; bases outside the gene matches: 6. Germline CDR1 reads MGHRA; CDR2 reads YSYEKL. CDR3 size: 15 residues.